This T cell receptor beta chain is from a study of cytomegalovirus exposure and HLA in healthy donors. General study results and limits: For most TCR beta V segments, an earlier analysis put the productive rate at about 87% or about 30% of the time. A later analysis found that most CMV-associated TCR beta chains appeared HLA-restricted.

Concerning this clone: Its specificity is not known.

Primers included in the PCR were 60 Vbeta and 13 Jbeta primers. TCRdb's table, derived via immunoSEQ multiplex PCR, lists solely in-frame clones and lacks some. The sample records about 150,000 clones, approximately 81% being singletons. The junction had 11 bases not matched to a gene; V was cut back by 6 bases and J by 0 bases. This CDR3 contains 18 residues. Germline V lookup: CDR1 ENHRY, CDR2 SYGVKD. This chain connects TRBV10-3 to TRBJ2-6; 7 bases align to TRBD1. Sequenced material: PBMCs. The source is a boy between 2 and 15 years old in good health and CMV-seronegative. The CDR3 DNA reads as TGTGCCATCAGCCAGGGACAGACTTTTAACTCTGGGGCCAACGTCCTGACTTTC. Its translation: CAISQGQTFNSGANVLTF.